The present entry profiles one T cell receptor (beta chain) with its context. The data stem from a study of blood T cells in healthy people across ages. The second PCR ran about 6 to 11 cycles with a sample-barcoded 5' primer and J-beta primers. TCRdb itself ran the 5' RACE reads through MiXCR, one entry per CDR3 protein. The sample carries roughly 700,000 distinct CDR3 sequences, around a quarter recorded once. The CDR3 contains 17 residues. Per germline, CDR1 SGDLS and CDR2 YYNGEE. These data are also associated with another study on T cells of mothers and their children.

The rearrangement links TRBV9 to TRBJ2-5, with TRBD2 matching 11 bases. The closer fit of TRBJ2-1 to the DNA end suggests the J call may be wrong. The specimen sequenced was blood. This receptor was obtained from a boy aged 5-17 years in good health. This chain's CDR3 is CASSARGGTSGSNEQFF. The DNA for the CDR3 is TGTGCCAGCAGCGCCCGGGGGGGGACTAGCGGATCTAATGAGCAGTTCTTC.